This T cell receptor (beta chain) derives from a study of shared clonotypes between healthy human individuals. Trimming stripped 2 bases from V and 4 bases from J, with 11 bases between. CDR1 and CDR2 from the germline V gene are SEHNR and FQNEAQ (reference sequence). CDR3 size: 14 residues. Assay runs were performed at deep level. The data were produced by immunoSEQ multiplex PCR, yet TCRdb's version contains in-frame clones alone and is incomplete. The table shows about 490,000 clones, with around 73% occurring only once. V usage is TRBV7-9 and J usage is TRBJ1-1, with TRBD1 as a possible D gene (5 bases). This sequence was found in a woman aged 40 to 50 in good health. Some clones in this sample may be carry-over from other donors' samples. The material sequenced was PBMCs. The CDR3 loop is CASSLITGATEAFF. The CDR3 DNA follows: TGTGCCAGCAGCTTAATCACAGGCGCCACTGAAGCTTTCTTT.